These T cell receptor beta chains were read from a single sample in a study of OX40 agonist ivuxolimab in advanced cancers. This table comes from immunoSEQ multiplex PCR, and its TCRdb copy is limited to in-frame clones, with some not included. The table lists approximately 12,000 clones, approximately 87% of them singletons, with less than 25% in the top ten. Sequencing was performed on CD4+ or CD8+ T cells sorted from blood, taken in a trial of the OX40 agonist ivuxolimab. Source of these receptors: an adult with an advanced solid tumor such as melanoma, head and neck, liver or kidney cancer. Both conserved end residues are part of each CDR3. A D gene is named only where the DNA matches it firmly. For some rows the clone size is stated as once, few or many, or as a class when expanded; others skip it.

>NA|15|TRBV5-5|NA|TRBJ1-5
CASSPVEGGVQPQHF
TGTGCCAGCAGCCCCGTTGAGGGGGGCGTTCAGCCCCAGCATTTT
>NA|14|TRBV27|NA|TRBJ1-3
CASSRTLSGNTIYF
TGTGCCAGCAGTCGGACACTTTCTGGAAACACCATATATTTT
>few|15|TRBV27|TRBD1|TRBJ2-2
CASSIRQGWTGELFF
TGTGCCAGCAGTATAAGACAGGGTTGGACCGGGGAGCTGTTTTTT
>medium-sized|13|TRBV28|NA|TRBJ1-2
CASSLGGDYGYTF
TGTGCCAGCAGTTTGGGCGGGGATTATGGCTACACCTTC
>NA|16|TRBV28|TRBD1|TRBJ1-1
CASSWGQGWGDTEAFF
TGTGCCAGCAGTTGGGGACAGGGCTGGGGTGACACTGAAGCTTTCTTT
>NA|18|TRBV19|TRBD1|TRBJ2-3
CASSITILGQGETDTQYF
TGTGCCAGTAGTATCACCATCCTCGGACAGGGGGAAACAGATACGCAGTATTTT
>NA|15|TRBV13|TRBD1|TRBJ1-1
CASSLGTGVGTEAFF
TGTGCCAGCAGCTTAGGGACAGGGGTTGGCACTGAAGCTTTCTTT
>NA|14|TRBV19|TRBD1|TRBJ1-4
CASSGDRAKEKLFF
TGTGCCAGTAGTGGGGACAGGGCCAAAGAAAAACTGTTTTTT
>NA|14|TRBV9|TRBD1|TRBJ1-2
CASSPGTGSYGYTF
TGTGCCAGCAGCCCCGGGACAGGGAGCTATGGCTACACCTTC
>NA|12|TRBV9|NA|TRBJ2-7
CASSFGGGEQYF
TGTGCCAGCAGCTTCGGAGGGGGGGAGCAGTACTTC
>NA|12|TRBV13|NA|TRBJ2-1
CASSLAGNEQFF
TGTGCCAGCAGCTTAGCAGGGAATGAGCAGTTCTTC